Listed below are T cell receptor beta chains from one sample, sequenced in a study of blood T cell repertoires in COVID-19. This table comes from immunoSEQ multiplex PCR, and its TCRdb copy is limited to in-frame clones, with some not included. The sample lists around 170,000 clones, 88% occurring once. Sequencing was performed on peripheral blood. These receptors came from a woman aged 25 to 45 with acute or convalescent COVID-19. The conserved cysteine and the conserved F or W are not part of the CDR3 here. The D gene is left open where the match is weak. Only some rows state a clone size, as once, few, many or a class for expanded clones.

v_gene,d_gene,abundance,CDR3aa
TRBV10-3,.,.,AISVAGVLPEAF
TRBV29-1,.,.,SAGSREQF
TRBV28,.,once,ASTSPGMNTEAF
TRBV3-1/TRBV3-2,TRBD1,few,ASSRGEGQGNTEAF
TRBV6-5,TRBD1,.,ASSNWDRKF
TRBV5-1,TRBD2,.,ASSLVAGADTQY
TRBV16,.,.,ASIGGARLGADTQY
TRBV6-6,.,.,ASSPLSDNEQF
TRBV6-5,TRBD1,.,ASRSHGTDFNEQF
TRBV19,.,.,ASSPSATNEKLF